The next 12 T cell receptor beta chains were all read from a single sample in a study of monozygotic twins with inflammatory bowel disease. TCRdb reanalyzed the 5' RACE reads and collapses them to one entry per CDR3 protein, without DNA. The sample's table shows around 400,000 distinct CDR3 sequences. The sequenced sample consisted of blood. The receptors were gathered from a human donor with ulcerative colitis or Crohn's disease, or a healthy co-twin of an affected twin (not recorded which).

The chain couples TRBV10-3 to TRBJ1-6; as DNA is missing, the TRBD1 call by TCRdb cannot be tested. Germline values: CDR1 ENHRY, CDR2 SYGVKD. This CDR3 comprises 16 residues. The CDR3 region is CAISGLGQVGDSPLHF.

V usage is TRBV5-1 and J usage is TRBJ2-2. The CDR3 has 12 residues. Per the germline V gene, CDR1 is SGHRS and CDR2 is YFSETQ. This CDR3 reads CASSPRQGELFF.

The V gene is TRBV7-2, the J gene TRBJ1-1; there is no DNA to check the TCRdb D call of TRBD1. The germline CDR1 and CDR2 sequences are SGHTA and FQGNSA. The CDR3 consists of 15 residues. The CDR3 sequence: CASSLAAGGSAEAFF.

The CDR3 here is CSARDDGNTIYF. The chain has TRBV20-1 and TRBJ1-3. Looked up from germline, CDR1 is DFQATT and CDR2 is SNEGSKA (reference sequence). CDR3 length: 12 residues.

This chain connects TRBV4-1 to TRBJ1-5; TCRdb returns TRBD1, unconfirmable since there is no DNA. This CDR3 spans 16 amino acids. The germline V gene has CDR1 MGHRA and CDR2 YSYEKL. The CDR3 loop is CASRENRDSSTQPQHF.

The V gene is TRBV12-3 or TRBV12-4, the J gene TRBJ2-1; the D call from TCRdb, TRBD1, cannot be confirmed without DNA. The CDR3 runs to 15 residues. The CDR3: CASRMTGLVYNEQFF.

The chain combines TRBV5-1 with TRBJ2-5; the D gene TCRdb calls, TRBD2, cannot be checked with no DNA. Per germline, CDR1 SGHRS and CDR2 YFSETQ. The CDR3 is 14 residues long. The CDR3 loop reads CASSPGLVSETQYF.

The chain couples TRBV10-3 to TRBJ2-1. The CDR3 has 13 amino acids. Per the germline V gene, CDR1 is ENHRY and CDR2 is SYGVKD. The CDR3 sequence is CAISVGGPPEQFF.

The chain employs TRBV9 and TRBJ2-1; the TRBD2 assignment by TCRdb is unverifiable without DNA. Germline values: CDR1 SGDLS, CDR2 YYNGEE. The CDR3 spans 16 residues. The CDR3 reads CASSVAGRTSYNEQFF.

The chain carries TRBV9 and TRBJ2-3; TCRdb indicates TRBD2, and absent DNA this call remains unverified. Germline loops: CDR1 SGDLS, CDR2 YYNGEE. The CDR3 runs 17 residues. The chain's CDR3 is CASSVDLAGGPWDTQYF.

This chain joins TRBV14 and TRBJ2-1; TCRdb lists TRBD1, though no DNA is available to test this call. Germline CDR1 and CDR2: SGHDN and FVKESK. This CDR3 contains 14 residues. The chain's CDR3 is CASRRQGPYNEQFF.

V gene TRBV28 combines with J gene TRBJ1-2; TCRdb outputs TRBD1, but without DNA this stays unchecked. CDR1 and CDR2 from the germline V gene are MDHEN and SYDVKM. The CDR3 totals 14 residues. CDR3 protein: CASSLPGAAYGYTF.